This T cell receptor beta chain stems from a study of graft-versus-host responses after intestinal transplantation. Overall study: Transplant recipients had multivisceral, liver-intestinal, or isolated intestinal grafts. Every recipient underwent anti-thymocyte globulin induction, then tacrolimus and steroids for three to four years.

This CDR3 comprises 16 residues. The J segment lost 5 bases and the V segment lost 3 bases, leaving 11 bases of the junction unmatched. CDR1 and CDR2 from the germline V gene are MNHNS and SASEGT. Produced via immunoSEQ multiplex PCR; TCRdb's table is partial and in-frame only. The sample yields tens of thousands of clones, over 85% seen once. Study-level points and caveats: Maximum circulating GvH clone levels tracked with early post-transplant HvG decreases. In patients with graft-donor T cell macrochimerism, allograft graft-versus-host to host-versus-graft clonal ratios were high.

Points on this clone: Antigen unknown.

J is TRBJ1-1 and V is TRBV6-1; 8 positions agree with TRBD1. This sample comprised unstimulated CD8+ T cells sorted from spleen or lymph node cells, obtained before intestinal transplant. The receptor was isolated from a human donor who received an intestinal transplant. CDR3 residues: CASSEAAGQGWTEAFF. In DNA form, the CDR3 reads TGTGCCAGCAGTGAGGCCGCCGGACAGGGATGGACTGAAGCTTTCTTT.